This TCR beta chain was documented in a study of molecular identifiers for immune sequencing clone quantification. It was from about 19,000 to 1,100,000 sorted cells, with 10%, 30% or 50% RNA, that naive CD8 libraries came. CD8+CD4-CCR7+CD45RA+ cells were sorted as naive CD8 T cells. Bulk libraries came from a prior protocol with listed TCR primers. From the PCR reads, TCRdb called clonotypes with MiXCR, one entry per CDR3 protein. The top ten clones hold 0.94% of a sample with roughly 97,000 distinct CDR3 sequences, 24% of them seen once. In its sample, this clonotype was seen many times. CDR1 is SNHLY, CDR2 FYNNEI, per germline. The CDR3 runs 13 residues. V was pared by 4 bases and J by 5 bases, with 10 bases between.

Sequencing was carried out using naive CD8+ T cells from blood, with Jurkat cell RNA spiked in. Subset defined: FACS-sorted CD8+CD4-CCR7+CD45RA+ naive T cells. This sequence was found in a human donor in good health. Some libraries in this study had Jurkat cell RNA spiked in. This chain connects TRBV2 to TRBJ2-3; TRBD2 might be the D (5 bases). The DNA for the CDR3 is TGTGCCAGCAGTGGGACGGGGTTAGATACGCAGTATTTT. Residues: CASSGTGLDTQYF.